The 26 T cell receptor beta chains below come from one sample, sequenced in a study of cytomegalovirus exposure and HLA in healthy donors. PCR was performed using 60 Vbeta and 13 Jbeta primers. Sequencing used immunoSEQ multiplex PCR; TCRdb keeps in-frame clones, though not all of them. The data contain roughly 77,000 clones, roughly 78% of them seen just once; the ten biggest clones take up around 4.3%. Sequenced input: PBMCs. All receptors come from a man in his forties in good health and CMV-seronegative.

A few counts support this clone. The chain is built from TRBV15 and TRBJ2-4; no clear D gene. This CDR3 has 13 amino acids. Looked up from germline, CDR1 is LNHNV and CDR2 is YYDKDF (reference sequence). With 0 bases removed from V and 8 bases from J, the gap between germline ends came to 8 bases. The CDR3 nucleotides read TGTGCCACCAGCAGAGATAAGGCGGACATTCAGTACTTC. This sequence encodes CATSRDKADIQYF.

The chain uses TRBV29-1 and TRBJ1-4, with a tentative D call TRBD1 (6 bases). Germline-derived CDR1 and CDR2 are SQVTM and ANQGSEA. V gave up 4 bases and J gave up 4 bases, with 22 bases separating them. The CDR3 contains 17 residues. The CDR3 here is CSVVRYRVVLCNEKLFF. In DNA form, the CDR3 reads TGCAGCGTTGTTCGGTACAGGGTGGTATTGTGTAATGAAAAACTGTTTTTT.

This chain joins TRBV28 and TRBJ2-1; 9 bases agree with TRBD2. The CDR3 runs 17 residues. Germline V gene lookup returns CDR1 MDHEN and CDR2 SYDVKM. Trimming removed 6 bases from V and 1 base from J; junction bases left unmatched: 10. In nucleotides, the CDR3 is TGTGCCAGCAGGGTCGGGGCGGGGGGGGTATCCTACAATGAGCAGTTCTTC. The encoded protein is CASRVGAGGVSYNEQFF. Using reference TRBV28 and TRBJ2-1 for the parts outside the CDR3, the full variable domain is DVKVTQSSRYLVKRTGEKVFLECVQDMDHENMFWYRQDPGLGLRLIYFSYDVKMKEKGDIPEGYSVSREKKERFSLILESASTNQTSMYLCASRVGAGGVSYNEQFFGPGTRLTVL.

The V and J genes are TRBV7-9 and TRBJ2-7, with D perhaps matching TRBD2 (6 bases). The CDR3 loop spans 14 amino acids. Germline CDR1 SEHNR, CDR2 FQNEAQ (reference sequence). V was clipped by 5 bases and J by 4 bases, with 15 bases between them. The CDR3 loop is CASSPAREWYEQYF. CDR3 nucleotides: TGTGCCAGCAGCCCCGCCCGGGAGTGGTACGAGCAGTACTTC.

This clone was detected once. This chain joins TRBV7-3 and TRBJ2-3; 7 nucleotides line up with TRBD2. V dropped 4 bases and J dropped 8; count of bases not matched to a gene: 6. This CDR3 is 13 amino acids long. CDR1 SGHTA and CDR2 FQGTGA come from the germline V gene. CDR3 residues: CASSSKGGSTQYF. CDR3 nucleotides: TGTGCCAGCAGCTCCAAGGGAGGGAGTACGCAGTATTTT.

The chain joins TRBV4-3 to TRBJ1-1; possible D gene TRBD1, 5 bases. V was pared by 0 bases and J by 1 base, with 12 bases between. Looked up from germline, CDR1 is LGHNA and CDR2 is YSLEER. The CDR3 has 16 amino acids. CDR3 region: CASSQEVGRANTEAFF. The CDR3, as DNA: TGCGCCAGCAGCCAAGAGGTTGGCAGGGCGAACACTGAAGCTTTCTTT.

The table lists this clone with a count of one. In nucleotides, the CDR3 is TGTGCCAGCAGCCCGACAGGGGCCCACGAGCAGTACTTC. This sequence encodes CASSPTGAHEQYF. V and J are TRBV28 and TRBJ2-7; 8 bases are a match to TRBD1. The CDR3 is 13 amino acids. CDR1 and CDR2 (germline): MDHEN, SYDVKM. With V trimmed by 6 bases and J by 5 bases, 6 bases remained unmatched.

The sample holds a few counts of this clone. The rearrangement uses TRBV15 and TRBJ2-7; TRBD2 matches at 9 bases. Germline V CDR1 and CDR2: LNHNV, YYDKDF (reference sequence). Trimming cost V 3 bases and J 2 bases; bases outside gene matches: 8. The CDR3 has 16 amino acids. CDR3 loop: CATSSIFSGSPYEQYF. In DNA, the CDR3 is TGTGCCACCAGCAGCATATTTAGCGGGAGTCCCTACGAGCAGTACTTC.

This chain connects TRBV30 to TRBJ1-2; 9 nucleotides align to TRBD1. This CDR3 has 13 amino acids. V lost 0 bases and J lost 9; bases outside the gene matches: 5. Germline CDR1 and CDR2: GTSNPN and SVGIG (reference sequence). The CDR3 here is CAWSVGTGFSYTF. The CDR3, as DNA: TGTGCCTGGAGTGTAGGGACAGGGTTCAGCTACACCTTC.

DNA of the CDR3: TGCGCCAGCAGCCAAGATCATAGCGACTCCTACAATGAGCAGTTCTTC. This sequence encodes CASSQDHSDSYNEQFF. J is TRBJ2-1 and V is TRBV4-3; perhaps TRBD2 as D (5 bases). This CDR3 region has 16 residues. V lost 0 bases to trimming and J lost 0 bases, with 9 bases between them. The germline CDR1 and CDR2 sequences are LGHNA and YSLEER.

This rearrangement joins TRBV28 to TRBJ2-2, with TRBD2 matching over 7 bases. Germline V gene lookup returns CDR1 MDHEN and CDR2 SYDVKM. This CDR3 spans 14 amino acids. V shed 6 bases and J 6 bases; nucleotides not matched to a gene: 7. The CDR3 DNA sequence: TGTGCCAGCAGCATGGGCGGGAGCCCCGGGGAGCTGTTTTTT. Amino acids: CASSMGGSPGELFF.

This clone showed up just a few times. For the CDR3, the DNA is TGTGCCAGCTCCCGCACGGGAGAGACCCAGTACTTC. Translation gives CASSRTGETQYF. The chain joins TRBV18 to TRBJ2-5; D is unclear. CDR1 is KGHSH and CDR2 is LQKENI in the germline V gene. V was trimmed by 6 bases and J by 4 bases, leaving 9 bases between them. This CDR3 comprises 12 residues.

CDR3 loop: CASSQDRGFYGYTF. For the CDR3, the DNA is TGTGCCAGCAGCCAAGACAGGGGTTTCTATGGCTACACCTTC. The chain is built from TRBV4-2 and TRBJ1-2; tentative D call: TRBD1 (6 bases). This CDR3 is built from 14 residues. Looked up from germline, CDR1 is LGHNA and CDR2 is YNFKEQ. The V and J ends lost 0 bases and 4 bases respectively, with 9 bases between them.

There are a few counts of this clone. V and J are TRBV9 and TRBJ2-5; D gene ambiguous. CDR3 length equals 14 residues. V shed 0 bases and J shed 4 bases, with 10 bases lying between them. Germline V gene data show CDR1 as SGDLS and CDR2 as YYNGEE. The CDR3 is CASSVGSRSETQYF. DNA for the CDR3: TGTGCCAGCAGCGTAGGTTCTAGGTCAGAGACCCAGTACTTC.

The rearrangement links TRBV6-1 to TRBJ2-2, with D hard to call. The CDR3 loop spans 12 amino acids. CDR1 is MNHNS and CDR2 is SASEGT in the germline V gene. The ends were cut back, 4 bases at V and 7 bases at J, with 7 bases in the middle. DNA of the CDR3: TGTGCCAGCAGTGTGAGTTTCGGGGAGCTGTTTTTT. Its translation: CASSVSFGELFF.

V usage is TRBV10-2 and J usage is TRBJ1-6; 7 bases align to TRBD1. Losses at the gene ends were 7 bases for V and 8 bases for J; bases not matched to a gene: 5. The CDR3 sequence is 13 residues long. Germline values: CDR1 WSHSY, CDR2 SAAADI. CDR3: CASTRDSYSPLHF. The CDR3, as DNA: TGCGCCAGCACTCGGGACAGTTATTCACCCCTCCACTTT.

CDR3 residues: CSVEGSRAYEQYF. As DNA, the CDR3 is TGCAGCGTTGAAGGTTCCCGAGCCTACGAGCAGTACTTC. The rearrangement links TRBV29-1 to TRBJ2-7, with D unclear. Trimming removed 1 base from V and 2 bases from J, with 9 bases in between. The CDR3 has 13 amino acids. CDR1 and CDR2 from the germline V gene are SQVTM and ANQGSEA.

The CDR3 nucleotides read TGTGCCAGCAGCTTGGGGGGGACAGGGACCTACGAGCAGTACTTC. Translation gives CASSLGGTGTYEQYF. This rearrangement joins TRBV5-6 to TRBJ2-7; the match to TRBD1 covers 9 bases. This CDR3 region has 15 residues. V dropped 0 bases and J dropped 2; count of bases not matched to a gene: 3. Germline V lookup: CDR1 SGHDT, CDR2 YYEEEE. Looking up the rest from reference TRBV5-6 and TRBJ2-7 gives the full variable domain: DAGVTQSPTHLIKTRGQQVTLRCSPKSGHDTVSWYQQALGQGPQFIFQYYEEEERQRGNFPDRFSGHQFPNYSSELNVNALLLGDSALYLCASSLGGTGTYEQYFGPGTRLTVT.

The CDR3, as DNA: TGTGCCAGCAGCTTACCGGGTAACTCCTACGAGCAGTACTTC. Its translation: CASSLPGNSYEQYF. The V gene is TRBV7-6, the J gene TRBJ2-7; D ambiguous. Germline CDR1 and CDR2: SGHVS and FNYEAQ. The CDR3 is made up of 14 amino acids. V was trimmed by 2 bases and J by 0 bases, leaving 8 bases between them. Full variable domain (remainder filled in from reference TRBV7-6 and TRBJ2-7): GAGVSQSPRYKVTKRGQDVALRCDPISGHVSLYWYRQALGQGPEFLTYFNYEAQQDKSGLPNDRFSAERPEGSISTLTIQRTEQRDSAMYRCASSLPGNSYEQYFGPGTRLTVT.

As DNA, the CDR3 is TGTGCCAGCAAAACTTCCTACGAGCAGTACTTC. Amino acid sequence: CASKTSYEQYF. The chain uses TRBV10-3 and TRBJ2-7; no clear D gene. Trimming shortened V by 10 bases and J by 1 base, and 8 bases separated the two germline ends. The CDR3 runs to 11 residues. The germline gives CDR1 ENHRY, CDR2 SYGVKD.

The chain employs TRBV4-3 and TRBJ2-3; 11 bases fit TRBD2. Losses at the gene ends were 1 base for V and 4 bases for J; bases not matched to a gene: 7. The CDR3 length is 17 residues. Per germline, CDR1 LGHNA and CDR2 YSLEER. As DNA, the CDR3 is TGCGCCAGCAGCCAAGTCGGACTAGCGGGCCGTCCAGATACGCAGTATTTT. Amino acid sequence: CASSQVGLAGRPDTQYF.

V and J are TRBV7-2 and TRBJ2-6, with TRBD1 as a possible D gene (5 bases). This CDR3 is 15 amino acids long. Trimming stripped 5 bases from V and 4 bases from J, with 12 bases between. From germline, CDR1 is SGHTA and CDR2 FQGNSA. The CDR3 loop is CASSPDSNGANVLTF. The CDR3 DNA sequence: TGTGCCAGCAGCCCCGACAGCAACGGGGCCAACGTCCTGACTTTC.

The chain has TRBV6-6 and TRBJ2-7, with D possibly being TRBD2 (7 bases). Trimming pared 6 bases from V and 4 bases from J, leaving 22 bases between. This CDR3 has 16 residues. In germline, CDR1 is MNHNY, CDR2 SVGAGI (reference sequence). CDR3 bases: TGTGCCAGCAGAAGGGGGGATGGACTAGACTTGTACGAGCAGTACTTC. This gives the protein CASRRGDGLDLYEQYF.

This clone appeared a few times. V is TRBV19 and J is TRBJ2-5; TRBD2 aligns across 8 bases. CDR1 is LNHDA, CDR2 SQIVND, per germline (reference sequence). This CDR3 has 17 amino acids. The V segment lost 7 bases and the J segment 5 bases; nucleotides outside the gene matches: 18. The CDR3 reads CASIRHPGTRVRETQYF. Here the CDR3 DNA reads TGTGCCAGTATCAGGCATCCCGGGACTAGAGTTAGGGAGACCCAGTACTTC.

V usage is TRBV4-1 and J usage is TRBJ1-2; D remains unclear. Germline-derived CDR1 and CDR2 are MGHRA and YSYEKL. Trimming shortened V by 0 bases and J by 4 bases, and 9 bases separated the two germline ends. The CDR3 is 14 amino acids. The CDR3 is CASSQEVGSYGYTF. In DNA form, the CDR3 reads TGCGCCAGCAGCCAAGAGGTAGGGAGCTATGGCTACACCTTC.

This chain links TRBV5-6 with TRBJ1-5; possible D gene TRBD1, 6 bases. The CDR3 covers 16 residues. V was cut by 0 bases and J by 7 bases, with 17 bases left in between. Germline lookup yields CDR1 SGHDT and CDR2 YYEEEE. CDR3 loop: CASSLAGAGVLQPQHF. The CDR3 region has the DNA TGTGCCAGCAGCTTGGCCGGGGCAGGGGTTTTGCAGCCCCAGCATTTT. Combining the CDR3 with reference TRBV5-6 and TRBJ1-5 gives the whole variable domain DAGVTQSPTHLIKTRGQQVTLRCSPKSGHDTVSWYQQALGQGPQFIFQYYEEEERQRGNFPDRFSGHQFPNYSSELNVNALLLGDSALYLCASSLAGAGVLQPQHFGDGTRLSIL.